A single sample gave rise to the 19 T cell receptor beta chains below, sequenced in a study of blood T cell repertoires in COVID-19. The assay was immunoSEQ multiplex PCR, and TCRdb's table has in-frame clones only and misses some. The table includes about 250,000 clones, around nine tenths detected once. The sequencing input was peripheral blood. These receptors all come from a woman aged 60 to 75 who had recovered from COVID-19.

CDR3 nucleotides: TGTGCCAGCAGCCTCGGACAGTCCGGGGTTGGCTACACCTTC. This translates into CASSLGQSGVGYTF. V usage is TRBV7-6 and J usage is TRBJ1-2; D is possibly TRBD1 (6 bases). This CDR3 has 14 amino acids. Trimming removed 5 bases from V and 7 bases from J, with 17 bases in between. The germline V gene has CDR1 SGHVS and CDR2 FNYEAQ. The whole variable domain, remainder taken from reference TRBV7-6 and TRBJ1-2, is GAGVSQSPRYKVTKRGQDVALRCDPISGHVSLYWYRQALGQGPEFLTYFNYEAQQDKSGLPNDRFSAERPEGSISTLTIQRTEQRDSAMYRCASSLGQSGVGYTFGSGTRLTVV.

This chain connects TRBV5-8 to TRBJ2-7; TRBD2 matches at 10 bases. V lost 0 bases and J lost 0; bases outside the gene matches: 9. Germline loops: CDR1 SGHTS, CDR2 YDEGEE. This CDR3 has 18 residues. CDR3 in DNA: TGTGCCAGCAGCTTGGCCTCGACAGCGGGGGGGAGCTCCTACGAGCAGTACTTC. Translating it yields CASSLASTAGGSSYEQYF.

In its sample, this clone was seen once. The rearrangement uses TRBV25-1 and TRBJ1-6; 9 positions match TRBD1. V trimming: 4 bases; J trimming: 0 bases; junction bases outside the gene matches: 7. The CDR3 extends over 18 amino acids. Looked up from germline, CDR1 is MGHDK and CDR2 is SYGVNS. CDR3 sequence (DNA): TGTGCCAGCAGTGGATCACCGGGACAGGGCTCCTATAATTCACCCCTCCACTTT. Translated: CASSGSPGQGSYNSPLHF.

The chain recombines TRBV3-1 (or the pseudogene TRBV3-2) with TRBJ2-1; possibly TRBD2 for D (5 bases). The CDR3 has 14 residues. Trimming stripped 4 bases from V and 5 bases from J, with 12 bases between. Germline CDR1 and CDR2: LGHDT and YNNKEL (reference sequence). CDR3 sequence reads: CASSLLEADNEQFF. CDR3 nucleotide sequence: TGTGCCAGCAGCCTTCTGGAAGCGGACAATGAGCAGTTCTTC.

This chain uses TRBV15 with TRBJ1-4; perhaps TRBD1 as D (5 bases). With 1 base removed from V and 8 bases from J, the gap between germline ends came to 14 bases. From germline, CDR1 is LNHNV and CDR2 YYDKDF (reference sequence). The CDR3 sequence is 15 residues long. CDR3 amino acids: CATSRGQGEGEKLFF. The DNA of the CDR3 is TGTGCCACCAGCAGAGGACAAGGGGAGGGGGAAAAACTGTTTTTT.

CDR3 loop: CASSRVPGQYNEQFF. In DNA form, the CDR3 reads TGTGCCAGCAGCCGTGTACCGGGACAGTACAATGAGCAGTTCTTC. The rearrangement uses TRBV7-2 and TRBJ2-1; 7 bases match TRBD1. Trimming at V came to 5 bases and at J to 4 bases, leaving 8 bases not matched to a gene. The germline gives CDR1 SGHTA, CDR2 FQGNSA. The CDR3 length is 15 residues.

The chain couples TRBV5-4 to TRBJ2-1; 7 nucleotides agree with TRBD1. The germline V gene encodes CDR1 SGHNT and CDR2 YYREEE (reference sequence). V was clipped by 4 bases and J by 8 bases; unmatched bases: 12. CDR3 length equals 15 residues. This CDR3 is CASSPTGSLVDEQFF. Written as DNA, the CDR3 is TGTGCCAGCAGCCCGACAGGGTCTCTTGTGGATGAGCAGTTCTTC. The variable domain in full, completed from reference TRBV5-4 and TRBJ2-1, reads ETGVTQSPTHLIKTRGQQVTLRCSSQSGHNTVSWYQQALGQGPQFIFQYYREEENGRGNFPPRFSGLQFPNYSSELNVNALELDDSALYLCASSPTGSLVDEQFFGPGTRLTVL.

The rearrangement joins TRBV9 to TRBJ2-3; possibly TRBD1 for D (6 bases). Germline V gene sequence: CDR1 SGDLS, CDR2 YYNGEE. V gave up 7 bases and J gave up 2 bases, with 14 bases separating them. The CDR3 has 14 residues. CDR3 region: CASSPQGTTDTQYF. The CDR3 nucleotides read TGTGCCAGCTCCCCGCAGGGGACCACAGATACGCAGTATTTT.

The gene calls are TRBV19 and TRBJ2-2, with D hard to call. Trimming left V 6 bases short and J 6 bases short, with 11 bases between. The V gene's germline CDR1 is LNHDA and CDR2 SQIVND (reference sequence). This CDR3 has 13 residues. CDR3 amino acids: CASSRMVAGELFF. The CDR3, as DNA: TGTGCCAGTAGCAGAATGGTCGCCGGGGAGCTGTTTTTT.

V is TRBV28 and J is TRBJ1-5; possibly TRBD1 for D (6 bases). This CDR3 has 13 residues. CDR1 is MDHEN and CDR2 is SYDVKM in the germline V gene. The V end was cut by 6 bases, the J end by 5 bases, with 11 bases between. CDR3 sequence (DNA): TGTGCCAGCAGGCTACAGGGACATCAGCCCCAGCATTTT. Its translation is CASRLQGHQPQHF.

This clone occurred once. The chain combines TRBV9 with TRBJ2-3; 8 bases map to TRBD2. The J segment lost 6 bases and the V segment lost 0 bases, leaving 12 bases of the junction unmatched. Germline loops: CDR1 SGDLS, CDR2 YYNGEE. CDR3 size: 17 residues. CDR3 amino acids: CASSVVGRGSGADTQYF. The CDR3 DNA reads TGTGCCAGCAGCGTAGTAGGGCGGGGTAGCGGGGCTGATACGCAGTATTTT.

The gene calls are TRBV19 and TRBJ1-6; no clear D gene. The V gene lost 6 bases and the J gene lost 6 bases, with 15 bases spanning the gap. Germline values: CDR1 LNHDA, CDR2 SQIVND (reference sequence). The CDR3 sequence is 15 residues long. The DNA for the CDR3 is TGTGCCAGTAGAACCAGACTGAACGCTAATTCACCCCTCCACTTT. It codes for CASRTRLNANSPLHF.

The chain links TRBV12-3 or TRBV12-4 to TRBJ1-2, with D possibly being TRBD1 (5 bases). This CDR3 spans 13 amino acids. With 4 bases removed from V and 7 bases from J, the gap between germline ends came to 13 bases. CDR3 in amino acids: CASSYRQSPGYTF. CDR3 DNA: TGTGCCAGCAGTTACCGACAGTCTCCTGGCTACACCTTC.

This chain uses TRBV5-1 with TRBJ2-3, with a possible D match to TRBD2 (5 bases). V lost 3 bases, J lost 1 base, and 15 bases lay in between. The CDR3 runs to 16 residues. The V gene's germline CDR1 is SGHRS and CDR2 YFSETQ. The CDR3 bases are TGCGCCAGCAGCTCGGGGATGCCAGCGGGCACAGATACGCAGTATTTT. It encodes CASSSGMPAGTDTQYF.

The CDR3 reads CASSDLGAGEAFF. DNA for the CDR3: TGTGCCAGCAGCGATCTCGGGGCGGGAGAAGCTTTCTTT. The chain employs TRBV9 and TRBJ1-1; TRBD1 might be the D (5 bases). CDR1 is SGDLS, CDR2 YYNGEE, per germline. The CDR3 totals 13 residues. The V gene lost 3 bases and the J gene lost 8 bases, with 14 bases spanning the gap.

J is TRBJ2-5 and V is TRBV7-3; tentative D call: TRBD2 (6 bases). V shed 5 bases and J shed 2 bases, with 12 bases lying between them. In germline, CDR1 is SGHTA, CDR2 FQGTGA. This CDR3 is built from 14 residues. Here the CDR3 reads CASSLGGFQETQYF. In DNA, the CDR3 is TGTGCCAGCAGCCTCGGGGGATTTCAAGAGACCCAGTACTTC.

This chain connects TRBV7-8 to TRBJ1-6; perhaps TRBD1 as D (5 bases). CDR3 size: 17 residues. Germline CDR1 reads SGHVS; CDR2 reads FQNEAQ. Trimming cost V 6 bases and J 8 bases, with 23 bases left between them. Written as DNA, the CDR3 is TGTGCCAGCAGACGCACGGGACTCCGGATTAAAGATTCACCCCTCCACTTT. This codes for CASRRTGLRIKDSPLHF.

This chain uses TRBV6-5 with TRBJ1-2; TRBD1 matches 9 bases. The CDR3 consists of 14 residues. Germline assignment: CDR1 MNHEY and CDR2 SVGAGI. J was trimmed by 7 bases and V by 4 bases; bases with no gene match: 7. The CDR3 spells CASSSLGQGAGYTF. In DNA form, the CDR3 reads TGTGCCAGCAGTTCGCTGGGACAGGGTGCTGGCTACACCTTC.

This clone was seen a single time. V usage is TRBV13 and J usage is TRBJ2-3; D perhaps matches TRBD1 (6 bases). V lost 5 bases to trimming and J lost 5 bases, with 14 bases between them. Per germline, CDR1 PRHDT and CDR2 FYEKMQ (reference sequence). The CDR3 extends over 14 amino acids. CDR3 protein: CASSRTGLRDTQYF. The CDR3 nucleotides read TGTGCCAGCAGCCGAACAGGGTTAAGAGATACGCAGTATTTT.